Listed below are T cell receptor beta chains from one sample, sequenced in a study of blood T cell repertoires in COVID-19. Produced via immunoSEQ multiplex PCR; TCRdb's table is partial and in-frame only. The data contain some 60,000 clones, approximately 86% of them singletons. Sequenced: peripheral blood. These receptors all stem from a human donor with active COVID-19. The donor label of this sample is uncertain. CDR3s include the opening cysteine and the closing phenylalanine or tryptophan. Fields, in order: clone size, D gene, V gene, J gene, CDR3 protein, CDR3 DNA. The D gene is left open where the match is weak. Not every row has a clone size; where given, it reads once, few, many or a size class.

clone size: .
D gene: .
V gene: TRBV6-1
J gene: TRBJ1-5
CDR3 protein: CASSDQGIYQPQHF
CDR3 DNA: TGTGCCAGCAGTGATCAGGGTATTTATCAGCCCCAGCATTTT

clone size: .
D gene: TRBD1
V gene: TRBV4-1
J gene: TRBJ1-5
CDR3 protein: CASSQNPGQENQPQHF
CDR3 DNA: TGCGCCAGCAGCCAAAATCCGGGACAGGAGAATCAGCCCCAGCATTTT

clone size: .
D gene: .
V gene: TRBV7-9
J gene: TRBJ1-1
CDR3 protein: CASTRYTEAFF
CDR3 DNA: TGTGCCAGCACACGGTATACTGAAGCTTTCTTT

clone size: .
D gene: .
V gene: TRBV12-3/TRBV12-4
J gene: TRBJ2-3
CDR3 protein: CASSLRQTDTQYF
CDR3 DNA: TGTGCCAGCAGTCTCCGACAGACAGATACGCAGTATTTT

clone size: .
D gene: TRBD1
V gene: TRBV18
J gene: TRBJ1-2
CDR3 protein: CASSKDQGEAGYTF
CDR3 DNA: TGTGCCAGCTCAAAGGATCAGGGGGAAGCTGGCTACACCTTC

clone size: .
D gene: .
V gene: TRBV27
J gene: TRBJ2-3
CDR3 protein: CASSPGVGTDTQYF
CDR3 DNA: TGTGCCAGCAGCCCGGGAGTAGGCACAGATACGCAGTATTTT

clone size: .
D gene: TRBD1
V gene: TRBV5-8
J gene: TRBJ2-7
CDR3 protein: CASSPRDRFLYEQYF
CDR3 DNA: TGTGCCAGCAGCCCTAGGGACAGGTTCCTCTACGAGCAGTACTTC

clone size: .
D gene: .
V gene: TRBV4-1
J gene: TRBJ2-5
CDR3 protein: CASSQGSSEETQYF
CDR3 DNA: TGCGCCAGCAGCCAAGGATCTAGCGAAGAGACCCAGTACTTC

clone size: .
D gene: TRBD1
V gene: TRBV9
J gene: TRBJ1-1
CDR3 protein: CASSGPQGADTEAFF
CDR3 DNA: TGTGCCAGCAGCGGACCACAGGGGGCAGACACTGAAGCTTTCTTT

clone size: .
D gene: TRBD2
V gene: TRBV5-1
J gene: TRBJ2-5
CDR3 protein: CASSLGWRGGRETQYF
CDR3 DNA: TGCGCCAGCAGCTTGGGGTGGCGGGGGGGCCGAGAGACCCAGTACTTC

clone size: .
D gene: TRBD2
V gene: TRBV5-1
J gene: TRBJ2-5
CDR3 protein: CASSASWGGGTQYF
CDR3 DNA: TGCGCCAGCAGCGCCTCTTGGGGCGGGGGGACCCAGTACTTC

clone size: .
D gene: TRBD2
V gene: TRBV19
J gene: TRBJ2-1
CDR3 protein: CASSSLAGDYNEQFF
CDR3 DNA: TGTGCCAGTAGTTCACTAGCGGGAGACTACAATGAGCAGTTCTTC

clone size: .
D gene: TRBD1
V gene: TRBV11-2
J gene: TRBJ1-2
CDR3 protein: CASSLRTGNNYGYTF
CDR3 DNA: TGTGCCAGCAGCTTGAGGACAGGGAACAACTATGGCTACACCTTC

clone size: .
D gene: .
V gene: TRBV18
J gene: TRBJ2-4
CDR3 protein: CASAGLAKNIQYF
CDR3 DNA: TGTGCCAGCGCGGGACTAGCCAAAAACATTCAGTACTTC

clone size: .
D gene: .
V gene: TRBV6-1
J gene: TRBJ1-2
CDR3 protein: CASSESGSLRYGYTF
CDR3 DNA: TGTGCCAGCAGTGAAAGCGGATCACTTCGCTATGGCTACACCTTC

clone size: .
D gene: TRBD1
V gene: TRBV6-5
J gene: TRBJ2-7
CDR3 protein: CAIHPGQATYEQYF
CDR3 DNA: TGTGCCATACACCCAGGACAGGCAACCTACGAGCAGTACTTC

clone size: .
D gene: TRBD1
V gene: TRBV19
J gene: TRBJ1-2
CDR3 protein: CASSPWDRSGYGYTF
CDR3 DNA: TGTGCCAGTAGTCCTTGGGACAGGTCGGGCTATGGCTACACCTTC

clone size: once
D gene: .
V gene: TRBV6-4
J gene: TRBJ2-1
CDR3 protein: CASSDEPGPYNEQFF
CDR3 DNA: TGTGCCAGCAGTGACGAGCCAGGCCCCTACAATGAGCAGTTCTTC

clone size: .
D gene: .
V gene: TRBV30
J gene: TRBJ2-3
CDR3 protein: CAWSVQGDTQYF
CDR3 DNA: TGTGCCTGGAGTGTACAGGGAGATACGCAGTATTTT

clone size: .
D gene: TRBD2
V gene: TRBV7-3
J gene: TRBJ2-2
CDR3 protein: CASSLGLAGTGELFF
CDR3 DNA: TGTGCCAGCAGCTTAGGACTAGCGGGCACCGGGGAGCTGTTTTTT

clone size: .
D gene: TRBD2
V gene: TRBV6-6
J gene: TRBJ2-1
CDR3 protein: CASLLGGTRDNEQFF
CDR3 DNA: TGTGCCAGCCTTTTAGGGGGGACTAGGGACAATGAGCAGTTCTTC